One sample yielded the 20 T cell receptor beta chains listed below, sequenced in a study of blood T cells in healthy people across ages. PCR was performed a second time for roughly 7 to 11 cycles using a sample-barcoded 5' primer and a J-beta primer mix. TCRdb recomputed calls from the 5' RACE reads with MiXCR, one row per CDR3 protein. The table has around 790,000 distinct CDR3 sequences, around two fifths seen once. The sequencing input was blood. These receptors were obtained from a man in his sixties in good health.

This chain connects TRBV29-1 to TRBJ1-1, with 10 bases aligning to TRBD1. Germline-derived CDR1 and CDR2 are SQVTM and ANQGSEA. This CDR3 has 14 residues. The trim removed 5 bases at V and 5 bases at J, leaving 8 bases unmatched. The CDR3 loop reads CSVQMRTGGTEAFF. CDR3 bases: TGCAGCGTTCAAATGCGGACAGGGGGGACTGAAGCTTTCTTT. Together with reference TRBV29-1 and TRBJ1-1, the CDR3 gives the full variable domain: SAVISQKPSRDICQRGTSLTIQCQVDSQVTMMFWYRQQPGQSLTLIATANQGSEATYESGFVIDKFPISRPNLTFSTLTVSNMSPEDSSIYLCSVQMRTGGTEAFFGQGTRLTVV.

The chain recombines TRBV4-2 with TRBJ2-3, with D tentatively TRBD1 or TRBD2 (6 bases each). V lost 2 bases and J 3 bases, leaving 12 bases between the germline ends. CDR3 size: 15 residues. The germline gives CDR1 LGHNA, CDR2 YNFKEQ. This chain's CDR3 is CASSQYGGGTDTQYF. The CDR3, as DNA: TGTGCCAGCAGCCAATACGGGGGCGGAACAGATACGCAGTATTTT.

The genes are TRBV12-3 or TRBV12-4 and TRBJ2-3; 9 bases fit TRBD2. V was pared by 11 bases and J by 1 base, with 4 bases of the junction left unmatched. This CDR3 contains 13 residues. For the CDR3, the DNA is TGTGCCTGCCGACTAGCGGGCACAGATACGCAGTATTTT. Amino acid sequence: CACRLAGTDTQYF.

This chain links TRBV20-1 with TRBJ2-7; perhaps TRBD2 as D (5 bases). CDR3 size: 16 residues. Per the germline V gene, CDR1 is DFQATT and CDR2 is SNEGSKA (reference sequence). V was shortened by 0 bases and J by 4 bases, with 19 bases between the two germline ends. The CDR3, as DNA: TGCAGTGCTAGAGATCGCCTCTCGATCCCGGGGTACGAGCAGTACTTC. Translation: CSARDRLSIPGYEQYF.

The chain links TRBV30 to TRBJ2-1; D remains unclear. V lost 3 bases and J lost 13, with 19 bases in between. The germline V gene has CDR1 GTSNPN and CDR2 SVGIG (reference sequence). The CDR3 runs 13 residues. The CDR3 region is CAWSDSDPETQFF. In nucleotides, the CDR3 is TGTGCCTGGAGCGACTCTGACCCGGAGACCCAGTTCTTC.

The rearrangement uses TRBV7-9 and TRBJ1-4, with 8 bases identical to TRBD1. V trimming: 4 bases; J trimming: 7 bases; junction bases outside the gene matches: 8. Germline V CDR1 and CDR2: SEHNR, FQNEAQ (reference sequence). CDR3 length equals 15 residues. The CDR3: CASSSEETGVEKLFF. In DNA form, the CDR3 reads TGTGCCAGCAGCTCAGAAGAGACAGGGGTTGAAAAACTGTTTTTT.

The chain couples TRBV27 to TRBJ2-7; TRBD1 might be the D (5 bases). Germline-derived CDR1 and CDR2 are MNHEY and SMNVEV (reference sequence). Trimming took 2 bases from V and 1 from J, leaving 12 bases between them. CDR3 length equals 15 residues. CDR3 amino acids: CASSLRAGASYEQYF. DNA of the CDR3: TGTGCCAGCAGTTTAAGGGCTGGGGCTTCCTACGAGCAGTACTTC.

The V and J genes are TRBV7-8 and TRBJ2-1; possibly TRBD1 or TRBD2 for D (6 bases each). CDR3 length: 15 amino acids. V dropped 2 bases and J dropped 8 bases, with 16 bases sitting between them. In germline, CDR1 is SGHVS, CDR2 FQNEAQ. Here the CDR3 reads CASSLRGLSLDEQFF. DNA of the CDR3: TGTGCCAGCAGCTTACGGGGGCTCTCGTTGGATGAGCAGTTCTTC.

This clonotype has more than one count but fewer than ten. The chain uses TRBV4-1 and TRBJ1-3; 9 bases line up with TRBD1. CDR1 and CDR2 (germline): MGHRA, YSYEKL. Trimming cost V 4 bases and J 4 bases; bases outside gene matches: 17. The CDR3 covers 19 residues. The CDR3 protein is CASSPPQDRGVSSGNTIYF. CDR3 nucleotide sequence: TGCGCCAGCAGCCCCCCGCAGGACAGGGGTGTTTCGTCGGGAAACACCATATATTTT.

This clonotype has a single count. The chain combines TRBV2 with TRBJ1-1; 7 nucleotides match TRBD1. The germline V gene encodes CDR1 SNHLY and CDR2 FYNNEI. The CDR3 has 15 amino acids. After removal of 5 bases from V and 3 bases from J, the junction contained 9 bases not matched to a gene. The DNA for the CDR3 is TGTGCCAGCAGTTGGCTGTCAGGACAGGACACTGAAGCTTTCTTT. Translating gives CASSWLSGQDTEAFF.

The CDR3 sequence is CATSVGGLGELFF. DNA for the CDR3: TGTGCCACCAGCGTGGGGGGGCTTGGGGAGCTGTTTTTT. J is TRBJ2-2 and V is TRBV24-1, with D possibly TRBD2 on 7 matching bases. The CDR3 covers 13 residues. V was trimmed by 7 bases and J by 8 bases, leaving 13 bases between them. The V gene's germline CDR1 is KGHDR and CDR2 SFDVKD.

This clonotype has just a few counts. V usage is TRBV19 and J usage is TRBJ2-6, with D unclear. Germline V lookup: CDR1 LNHDA, CDR2 SQIVND (reference sequence). The CDR3 is 14 residues long. V shed 6 bases and J shed 2 bases, with 8 bases lying between them. The CDR3 is CASRMEPGANVLTF. CDR3 DNA sequence: TGTGCCAGTAGAATGGAGCCTGGGGCCAACGTCCTGACTTTC.

This clonotype was seen many times. The rearrangement uses TRBV7-2 and TRBJ1-2; the D is unclear. This CDR3 region has 13 residues. CDR1 SGHTA and CDR2 FQGNSA come from the germline V gene. V was clipped by 1 base and J by 5 bases, with 8 bases between them. This CDR3 is CASSLGLLYGYTF. The DNA of the CDR3 is TGTGCCAGCAGCTTAGGACTTTTATATGGCTACACCTTC.

V usage is TRBV5-1 and J usage is TRBJ2-2, with D possibly called TRBD1 or TRBD2 (5 bases each). Trimming cost V 0 bases and J 6 bases, with 12 bases left between them. Per germline, CDR1 SGHRS and CDR2 YFSETQ. This CDR3 is built from 15 residues. The CDR3 here is CASSLGTWGSGELFF. CDR3 sequence (DNA): TGCGCCAGCAGCTTGGGTACCTGGGGGTCCGGGGAGCTGTTTTTT.

This clonotype came up a few times. The CDR3 nucleotides read TGCAGTGCTAGCCGGGACAGAGACGCTGGCTACACCTTC. Translating it yields CSASRDRDAGYTF. The chain uses TRBV20-1 and TRBJ1-2, with 7 bases fitting TRBD1. The J segment lost 7 bases and the V segment lost 3 bases, leaving 8 bases of the junction unmatched. Germline-derived CDR1 and CDR2 are DFQATT and SNEGSKA (reference sequence). CDR3 length: 13 residues.

In regard to this clonotype: A much larger clone lies one base from this, so it may be a read error. The chain has TRBV12-3 or TRBV12-4 and TRBJ2-1; the D gene could be TRBD1 or TRBD2 (6 bases each). V was trimmed by 5 bases and J by 3 bases, leaving 11 bases between them. This CDR3 has 14 amino acids. The CDR3 region is CASSVRGVYNEQFF. The CDR3 coding sequence is TGTGCCAGCAGTGTGAGGGGGGTCTACAATGAGCAGTTCTTC.

The rearrangement uses TRBV5-1 and TRBJ1-1; D might be TRBD1 (5 bases). The germline CDR1 and CDR2 sequences are SGHRS and YFSETQ. Trimming pared 5 bases from V and 5 bases from J, leaving 16 bases between. This CDR3 has 14 residues. The CDR3 coding sequence is TGCGCCAGCAGGTCAGCCGGGCCAGGGACTGAAGCTTTCTTT. Amino acid sequence: CASRSAGPGTEAFF.

This clonotype turned up a few times. The V and J genes are TRBV5-1 and TRBJ2-3, with D unresolved. From germline, CDR1 is SGHRS and CDR2 YFSETQ. There are 14 residues in the CDR3. Trimming left V 4 bases short and J 2 bases short, with 11 bases between. In nucleotides, the CDR3 is TGCGCCAGCAGCGGGCGTCTTACCACAGATACGCAGTATTTT. Encoded protein: CASSGRLTTDTQYF.

This clonotype was found once. The rearrangement uses TRBV30 and TRBJ2-7; 8 bases are a match to TRBD1. V trimming: 5 bases; J trimming: 1 base; junction bases outside the gene matches: 7. Germline V lookup: CDR1 GTSNPN, CDR2 SVGIG (reference sequence). The CDR3 totals 14 residues. The CDR3 here is CAWGNRQGSYEQYF. The CDR3 DNA is TGTGCCTGGGGAAACCGACAGGGGTCCTACGAGCAGTACTTC.

The chain joins TRBV20-1 to TRBJ2-7, with a weak D call TRBD1 (8 bases). This CDR3 comprises 14 residues. Germline CDR1 DFQATT, CDR2 SNEGSKA (reference sequence). Trimming removed 3 bases at V and 3 bases at J, with 15 bases between. CDR3 in DNA: TGCAGTGCTAGGGTTACAGGGGGGGTCTACGAGCAGTACTTC. Encoded protein: CSARVTGGVYEQYF.